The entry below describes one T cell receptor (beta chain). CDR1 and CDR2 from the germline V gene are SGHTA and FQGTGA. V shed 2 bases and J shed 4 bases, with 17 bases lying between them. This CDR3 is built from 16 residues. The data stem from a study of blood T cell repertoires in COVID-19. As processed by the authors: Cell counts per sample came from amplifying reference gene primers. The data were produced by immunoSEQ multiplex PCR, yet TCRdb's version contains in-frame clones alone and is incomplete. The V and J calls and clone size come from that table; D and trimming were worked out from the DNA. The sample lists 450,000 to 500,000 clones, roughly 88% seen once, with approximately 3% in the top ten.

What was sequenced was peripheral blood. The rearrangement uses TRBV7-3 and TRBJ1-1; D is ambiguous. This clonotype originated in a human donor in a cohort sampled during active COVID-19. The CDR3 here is CASSLSAGLHSTEAFF. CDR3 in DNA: TGTGCCAGCAGCTTATCGGCAGGTCTACATAGCACTGAAGCTTTCTTT.